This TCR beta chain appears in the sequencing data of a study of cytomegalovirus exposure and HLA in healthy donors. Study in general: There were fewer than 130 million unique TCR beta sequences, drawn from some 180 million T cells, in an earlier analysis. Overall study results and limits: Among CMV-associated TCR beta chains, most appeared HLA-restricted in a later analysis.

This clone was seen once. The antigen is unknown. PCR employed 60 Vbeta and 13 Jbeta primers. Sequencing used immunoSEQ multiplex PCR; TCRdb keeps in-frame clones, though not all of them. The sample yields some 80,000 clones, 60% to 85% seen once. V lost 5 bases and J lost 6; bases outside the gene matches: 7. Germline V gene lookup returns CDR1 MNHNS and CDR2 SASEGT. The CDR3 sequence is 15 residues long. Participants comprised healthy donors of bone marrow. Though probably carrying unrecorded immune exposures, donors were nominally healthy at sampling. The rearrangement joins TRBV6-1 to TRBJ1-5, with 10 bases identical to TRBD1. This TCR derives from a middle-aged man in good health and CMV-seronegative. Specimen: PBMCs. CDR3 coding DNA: TGTGCCAGCAGTCAGACAGGGGGCGGAGTTCAGCCCCAGCATTTT. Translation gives CASSQTGGGVQPQHF.